The present TCR beta chain was sequenced within a study of T-cell memory formation after mild COVID-19. Study conclusions and caveats: The SARS-CoV-2 specificity of second-wave clones reaching peak at day 37 remained unverified. CM and EM subsets held most contracting CD4+ clones; EMRA held CD8+ ones.

TCRdb itself ran the 5' RACE reads through MiXCR, one entry per CDR3 protein. Here the sample spans 30,000 to 35,000 distinct CDR3 sequences, 20% to 25% being singletons. This clonotype has at least ten counts. Its specificity is unknown. Unmatched junction bases numbered 10, after V lost 8 bases and J lost 7 bases. The CDR3 has 13 amino acids. The chain employs TRBV12-3 or TRBV12-4 and TRBJ2-7, with 8 bases matching TRBD2. Material for sequencing was PBMCs or a T cell subset sorted from them (not recorded which). The clonotype originates from an adult who had mild COVID-19 (a few samples of this study predate the infection). Cell type and time point are not known. The CDR3 reads CASSQRGRVEQYF. CDR3 coding DNA: TGTGCCAGCTCTCAGCGGGGGCGCGTTGAGCAGTACTTC.